A single sample is the source of the 14 T cell receptor beta chains below, sequenced in a study of vaccination and CD4 T cells after COVID-19. The Oncomine TCR Beta short-read assay sequenced DNA from cultured CD4+ T cells. TCRdb ran MiXCR on the PCR reads and lists one entry per CDR3 protein. The table records about 9,000 distinct CDR3 sequences, 48% of them present only once. Their specific antigens are unknown. Treatment defined: roughly 11-day PBMC culture with coronavirus spike peptide pools or control peptides (ViraFEST assay). The sequenced sample consisted of CD4+ T cells from blood, cultured in vitro. These receptors originate from a human donor who had recovered from COVID-19.

As for this clonotype: A read error may account for a junction end that differs from germline. The chain combines TRBV11-3 with TRBJ2-6; 9 bases fit TRBD1. Germline CDR1 reads SGHNT; CDR2 reads YENEEA. This CDR3 comprises 19 residues. CDR3 residues: CASSSEAGTGISGTNVLTF. Written as DNA, the CDR3 is TGTGCCAGCAGCTCAGAGGCCGGGACAGGGATCTCTGGGACCAACGTCCTGACTTTC.

In its sample, this clonotype is large (0.1 to 1%). This chain joins TRBV7-2 and TRBJ1-5; TRBD1 is a possible D gene (5 bases). The CDR3 is 13 residues long. The germline gives CDR1 SGHTA, CDR2 FQGNSA. Trimming shortened V by 10 bases and J by 7 bases, and 17 bases separated the two germline ends. The CDR3, as DNA: TGTGCCACCAGTGTAAGGGGCGAACAGCCCCAGCATTTT. This codes for CATSVRGEQPQHF.

This clonotype was seen a handful of times. V is TRBV5-8 and J is TRBJ2-2; D may be TRBD1 (6 bases). Trimming removed 4 bases at V and 2 bases at J, with 12 bases between. The CDR3 consists of 15 residues. Germline V lookup: CDR1 SGHTS, CDR2 YDEGEE. This chain's CDR3 is CASSPGQLNTGELFF. In DNA, the CDR3 is TGTGCCAGCAGCCCAGGACAGCTCAACACCGGGGAGCTGTTTTTT.

V and J are TRBV7-2 and TRBJ2-3; a possible D gene is TRBD1 (7 bases). This CDR3 is 16 amino acids long. The V and J ends lost 4 bases and 8 bases respectively, with 22 bases between them. Looked up from germline, CDR1 is SGHTA and CDR2 is FQGNSA. The CDR3 DNA is TGTGCCAGCAGCTCGACGACAGGGCTCTTGGGGGGTACGCAGTATTTT. It specifies CASSSTTGLLGGTQYF.

The J gene is TRBJ2-3, the V gene TRBV12-3 or TRBV12-4; unclear D gene. The CDR3 contains 14 residues. Between the trimmed V and J ends, which lost 8 bases and 4 bases, there was a span of 16 bases. CDR3 sequence: CASGIPRRSDTQYF. CDR3 DNA sequence: TGTGCCAGCGGAATTCCCCGGAGATCAGATACGCAGTATTTT.

A single count supports this clonotype. This chain uses TRBV10-3 with TRBJ2-1, with unresolved D. V was cut by 7 bases and J by 5 bases, with 12 bases left in between. The CDR3 loop spans 13 amino acids. The V gene's germline CDR1 is ENHRY and CDR2 SYGVKD. As DNA, the CDR3 is TGTGCCATCACCCGGGCTCTAAACAATGAGCAGTTCTTC. Its protein is CAITRALNNEQFF.

This rearrangement joins TRBV18 to TRBJ2-1; possibly TRBD1 for D (6 bases). This CDR3 has 15 amino acids. Germline V lookup: CDR1 KGHSH, CDR2 LQKENI. The germline V and J ends were trimmed by 2 bases and 6 bases, with 14 bases remaining between them. The CDR3 DNA follows: TGTGCCAGCTCACCATACAGGGACAATACCAATGAGCAGTTCTTC. Translated: CASSPYRDNTNEQFF.

The gene calls are TRBV4-2 and TRBJ2-5; D not certain. CDR1 is LGHNA and CDR2 is YNFKEQ in the germline V gene. CDR3 length equals 14 residues. Deletions cut 2 bases from V and 4 bases from J, with 11 bases between. CDR3 bases: TGTGCCAGCAGCCAATCAAGAGCATTAGAGACCCAGTACTTC. It translates to CASSQSRALETQYF.

The CDR3 DNA follows: TGTGCCAGCAGTTACTCGGTGCCCTCCTCTGGAAACACCATATATTTT. It yields the protein CASSYSVPSSGNTIYF. V gene TRBV6-5 combines with J gene TRBJ1-3; D gene unclear. V lost 0 bases, J lost 0 bases, and 9 bases lay in between. The germline V gene encodes CDR1 MNHEY and CDR2 SVGAGI. The CDR3 totals 16 residues.

This clonotype was observed a few times. This chain links TRBV6-5 with TRBJ2-3; tentatively, D is TRBD1 or TRBD2 (6 bases each). V was trimmed by 0 bases and J by 8 bases, leaving 15 bases between them. The CDR3 has 15 amino acids. Germline CDR1 reads MNHEY; CDR2 reads SVGAGI. CDR3 protein: CASSYSMGAEGTQYF. The CDR3 DNA reads TGTGCCAGCAGTTACTCGATGGGGGCGGAGGGTACGCAGTATTTT.

V gene TRBV27 combines with J gene TRBJ2-1; 7 bases are shared with TRBD2. With V trimmed by 2 bases and J by 2 bases, 0 bases remained unmatched. This CDR3 has 14 amino acids. The germline gives CDR1 MNHEY, CDR2 SMNVEV (reference sequence). For the CDR3, the DNA is TGTGCCAGCAGTTTAGCGGGGGCCTACAATGAGCAGTTCTTC. Amino acids: CASSLAGAYNEQFF.

This clonotype was detected a few times. This sequence joins TRBV11-3 and TRBJ1-1; tentatively, D is TRBD1 (6 bases). V lost 2 bases to trimming and J lost 1 base, with 14 bases between them. CDR3 length: 16 residues. Germline loops: CDR1 SGHNT, CDR2 YENEEA. This CDR3 is CASSLRTGSRNTEAFF. The DNA for the CDR3 is TGTGCCAGCAGCTTACGAACAGGGTCTCGGAACACTGAAGCTTTCTTT.

This chain joins TRBV12-3 or TRBV12-4 and TRBJ2-3; 7 bases agree with TRBD2. The CDR3 is made up of 15 amino acids. V lost 8 bases to trimming and J lost 2 bases; unmatched junction nucleotides: 10. CDR3 nucleotide sequence: TGTGCCAGCTCGCGCGGGACTACCAACACAGATACGCAGTATTTT. Its translation is CASSRGTTNTDTQYF.

This clonotype was counted only a few times. The chain carries TRBV20-1 and TRBJ1-2, with TRBD1 as a possible D gene (5 bases). CDR3 length: 14 residues. Looked up from germline, CDR1 is DFQATT and CDR2 is SNEGSKA (reference sequence). V dropped 6 bases and J dropped 7 bases, with 21 bases sitting between them. The CDR3 region has the DNA TGCAGTGCCACCCGGCTACAGGTCCATGGTGGCTACACCTTC. Translating it yields CSATRLQVHGGYTF.